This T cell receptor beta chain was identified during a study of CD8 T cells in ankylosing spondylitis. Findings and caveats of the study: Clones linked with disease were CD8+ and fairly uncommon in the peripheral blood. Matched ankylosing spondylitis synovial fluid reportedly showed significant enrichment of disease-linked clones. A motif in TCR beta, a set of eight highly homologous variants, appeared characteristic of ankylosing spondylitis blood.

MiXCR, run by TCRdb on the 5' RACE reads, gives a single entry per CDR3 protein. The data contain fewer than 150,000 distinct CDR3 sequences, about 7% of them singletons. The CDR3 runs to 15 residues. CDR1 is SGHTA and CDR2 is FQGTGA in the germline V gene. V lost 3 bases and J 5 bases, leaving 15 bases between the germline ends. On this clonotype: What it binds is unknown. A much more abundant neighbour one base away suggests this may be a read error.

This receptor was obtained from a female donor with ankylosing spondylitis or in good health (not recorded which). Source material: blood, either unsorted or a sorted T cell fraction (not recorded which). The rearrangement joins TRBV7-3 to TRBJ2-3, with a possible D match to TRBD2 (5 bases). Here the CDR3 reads CASSFQDLLGDTQYF. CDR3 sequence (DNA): TGTGCCAGCAGCTTCCAGGACCTACTAGGAGATACGCAGTATTTT.